This T cell receptor (beta chain) appears in the sequencing data of a study of OX40 agonist ivuxolimab in advanced cancers. Whole-study context: An anti-OX40 (CD134) antibody with agonistic activity, ivuxolimab, was administered to patients.

CDR1 and CDR2 from the germline V gene are SNHLY and FYNNEI. Trimming left V 8 bases short and J 3 bases short, with 14 bases between. The CDR3 loop spans 14 amino acids. A word on this clone: What it binds is not known.

Produced via immunoSEQ multiplex PCR; TCRdb's table is partial and in-frame only. The data show tens of thousands of clones, with around 85% seen just once and 0.22% held by the top ten. Whole-study results and caveats: Blood T cells, both CD4+ and CD8+, expanded clonally by week 6 at 0.1 to 3.0 mg/kg.

Source: CD4+ or CD8+ T cells sorted from blood, taken in a trial of the OX40 agonist ivuxolimab. The clonotype comes from an adult with an advanced solid tumor such as melanoma, head and neck, liver or kidney cancer. J is TRBJ1-5 and V is TRBV2; D perhaps matches TRBD1 (6 bases). CDR3 bases: TGTGCCAGCCAGAGGGACATAAACAATCAGCCCCAGCATTTT. It codes for CASQRDINNQPQHF.